The 15 T cell receptor beta chains below come from one sample, sequenced in a study of long-term antiretroviral therapy in people with HIV. The assay used was immunoSEQ (version v3.0), run at survey level. Here immunoSEQ multiplex PCR was the method, and the copy in TCRdb shows in-frame clones only, minus some. The sample gives approximately 35,000 clones, around 80% of which show up once; 8% to 9% is in the top ten. This specimen consisted of unsorted PBMCs, obtained 3.1 years after starting antiretroviral therapy. These receptor sequences come from a woman in her 50s with HIV.

V gene TRBV5-1 combines with J gene TRBJ2-5, with a possible D match to TRBD2 (5 bases). There are 14 residues in the CDR3. V was clipped by 0 bases and J by 1 base, with 7 bases between them. Germline V gives CDR1 SGHRS, CDR2 YFSETQ. The DNA for the CDR3 is TGCGCCAGCAGCTTGGGAGGGCTCCAAGAGACCCAGTACTTC. It yields the protein CASSLGGLQETQYF.

The V gene is TRBV7-2, the J gene TRBJ1-6; 11 nucleotides line up with TRBD1. This CDR3 comprises 16 residues. The ends lost 1 base at V and 9 bases at J; junction bases unmatched: 5. Germline CDR1 and CDR2: SGHTA and FQGNSA. The CDR3 DNA reads TGTGCCAGCAGCTTAGGTTCGGGACAGGGGGGTTCACCCCTCCACTTT. Amino acids: CASSLGSGQGGSPLHF.

This clone was seen a few times. The chain combines TRBV7-9 with TRBJ1-2; D perhaps matches TRBD1 (6 bases). The germline gives CDR1 SEHNR, CDR2 FQNEAQ (reference sequence). There are 15 residues in the CDR3. The ends were cut back, 5 bases at V and 0 bases at J, with 13 bases in the middle. The CDR3 coding sequence is TGTGCCAGCAGCCAGCCAGGGGAGCCTAACTATGGCTACACCTTC. Translated: CASSQPGEPNYGYTF.

This clone was observed a few times. The DNA for the CDR3 is TGTGCTAGTGGTTTGTCGGCACAGTGGGTCGATGGCTACACCTTC. This sequence encodes CASGLSAQWVDGYTF. This chain uses TRBV12-5 with TRBJ1-2, with D unclear. The germline V gene encodes CDR1 LGHNT and CDR2 FRNRAP. The CDR3 covers 15 residues. The V end was cut by 2 bases, the J end by 6 bases, with 16 bases between.

The chain has TRBV4-1 and TRBJ2-7; 9 bases fit TRBD1. This CDR3 spans 19 amino acids. After removal of 1 base from V and 4 bases from J, the junction contained 17 bases not matched to a gene. Germline assignment: CDR1 MGHRA and CDR2 YSYEKL. The CDR3 DNA follows: TGCGCCAGCAGCCAAGTGTCCTATCGGAGGGACAGGGAACCTTACGAGCAGTACTTC. Translation: CASSQVSYRRDREPYEQYF.

This clone was counted once. The V gene is TRBV25-1, the J gene TRBJ2-4, with D perhaps TRBD2 (6 bases). Per the germline V gene, CDR1 is MGHDK and CDR2 is SYGVNS. This CDR3 is built from 15 residues. Trimming shortened V by 4 bases and J by 9 bases, and 19 bases separated the two germline ends. The CDR3 loop reads CASSGRVGGASIQYF. CDR3 DNA: TGTGCCAGCAGTGGCAGGGTCGGAGGGGCCAGCATTCAGTACTTC.

This clone is a singleton in its sample. The chain links TRBV23-1 to TRBJ2-1; TRBD1 matches at 7 bases. TRBV23-1 has ORF status, its function being uncertain. The CDR3 has 12 amino acids. V was clipped by 10 bases and J by 4 bases; unmatched bases: 4. In nucleotides, the CDR3 is TGCGCCACCGTGGACAGGTACAATGAGCAGTTCTTC. Its protein product is CATVDRYNEQFF.

This clone was counted a single time. The chain employs TRBV7-2 and TRBJ2-3; a weak D match, TRBD1 (5 bases). The CDR3 is made up of 17 amino acids. V shed 2 bases and J shed 0 bases, with 15 bases lying between them. Germline CDR1 SGHTA, CDR2 FQGNSA. The CDR3 loop reads CASSLYDSFLSTDTQYF. In nucleotides, the CDR3 is TGTGCCAGCAGCTTATACGACAGCTTCCTTAGCACAGATACGCAGTATTTT.

This chain's CDR3 is CATSRDRQGPNYGYTF. The CDR3 region has the DNA TGTGCCACCAGCAGAGATCGCCAGGGACCTAACTATGGCTACACCTTC. V gene TRBV15 combines with J gene TRBJ1-2; D is perhaps TRBD1 (5 bases). Trimming took off 0 bases at V and 0 bases at J, with 11 bases between the two ends. Germline CDR1 LNHNV, CDR2 YYDKDF (reference sequence). The CDR3 is 16 residues long. Variable domain in full (rest from reference TRBV15 and TRBJ1-2): DAMVIQNPRYQVTQFGKPVTLSCSQTLNHNVMYWYQQKSSQAPKLLFHYYDKDFNNEADTPDNFQSRRPNTSFCFLDIRSPGLGDTAMYLCATSRDRQGPNYGYTFGSGTRLTVV.

The V call is TRBV30, the J call TRBJ2-3; D remains ambiguous. The CDR3 extends over 11 amino acids. Germline-derived CDR1 and CDR2 are GTSNPN and SVGIG (reference sequence). The germline V and J ends were trimmed by 5 bases and 3 bases, with 6 bases remaining between them. The CDR3 loop is CAWGLTDTQYF. For the CDR3, the DNA is TGTGCCTGGGGCCTGACAGATACGCAGTATTTT.

This clone was seen a single time. CDR3 DNA sequence: TGTGCCAGCAGTTTGTGGGCCGGGAATCAGCCCCAGCATTTT. As protein: CASSLWAGNQPQHF. The chain has TRBV28 and TRBJ1-5; no clear D. In germline, CDR1 is MDHEN, CDR2 SYDVKM. This CDR3 is built from 14 residues. Trimming stripped 3 bases from V and 4 bases from J, with 10 bases between.

CDR3 amino acids: CASSFTADDNYEQYF. The CDR3 DNA follows: TGCGCCAGCAGCTTCACGGCAGACGATAACTACGAGCAGTACTTC. The V and J genes are TRBV5-1 and TRBJ2-7, with D unresolved. CDR3 length: 15 amino acids. CDR1 and CDR2 (germline): SGHRS, YFSETQ. With 2 bases removed from V and 3 bases from J, the gap between germline ends came to 15 bases.

Comments on this clone: This sample includes further DNA sequences coding for the same CDR3. This chain uses TRBV7-9 with TRBJ2-7; no firm D call. CDR1 is SEHNR and CDR2 is FQNEAQ in the germline V gene (reference sequence). The V end was cut by 1 base, the J end by 1 base, with 2 bases between. The CDR3 sequence is 12 residues long. This chain's CDR3 is CASSLGSYEQYF. CDR3 DNA sequence: TGTGCCAGCAGCTTAGGATCCTACGAGCAGTACTTC.

The chain couples TRBV2 to TRBJ2-7, with D possibly being TRBD1 (5 bases). Germline loops: CDR1 SNHLY, CDR2 FYNNEI. The length of the CDR3 is 12 residues. The V end was cut by 8 bases, the J end by 3 bases, with 11 bases between. The DNA for the CDR3 is TGTGCCAGCCAAACAGGTAACTACGAGCAGTACTTC. Its protein is CASQTGNYEQYF.

This clone has only one observation. The chain is built from TRBV9 and TRBJ1-1, with D maybe TRBD1 (5 bases). V dropped 3 bases and J dropped 3 bases, with 12 bases sitting between them. The CDR3 sequence is 14 residues long. Germline CDR1 SGDLS, CDR2 YYNGEE. CDR3 amino acids: CASSAGTWDTEAFF. DNA of the CDR3: TGTGCCAGCAGCGCCGGGACCTGGGACACTGAAGCTTTCTTT.